The next 32 T cell receptor beta chains were all read from a single sample in a study of blood T cell repertoires in COVID-19 (dated by TCRdb to about 2020). Libraries came from the immunoSEQ multiplex PCR assay. Here the immuneACCESS table is served through TCRdb, limited to in-frame sequences with V and J called. Missing clones are a known gap in these copies; in checked studies unresolved V genes cover under half, and the rest lacks a known reason. Counted in this sample were approximately 530,000 clones; less than 90% of them appeared once. The ten largest clonotypes hold 7.5% to 9% of the sample. The specimen was peripheral blood. The receptor set was obtained from a woman in her 50s with COVID-19, enrolled during active disease.

J is TRBJ2-1 and V is TRBV30; 7 bases are a match to TRBD1. J was trimmed by 4 bases and V by 2 bases; bases with no gene match: 8. The CDR3 is 15 amino acids. Germline V gives CDR1 GTSNPN, CDR2 SVGIG (reference sequence). Written as DNA, the CDR3 is TGTGCCTGGAGTATATGGGACAGCGTATACAATGAGCAGTTCTTC. Protein sequence: CAWSIWDSVYNEQFF.

This chain joins TRBV9 and TRBJ2-1, with TRBD2 matching 14 bases. CDR1 is SGDLS and CDR2 is YYNGEE in the germline V gene. V shed 4 bases and J 6 bases; nucleotides not matched to a gene: 6. CDR3 length equals 16 residues. CDR3 DNA: TGTGCCAGCAGCACGGGACTAGCGGGGGCAGGCAATGAGCAGTTCTTC. This sequence encodes CASSTGLAGAGNEQFF.

The V gene is TRBV3-1 (or the pseudogene TRBV3-2), the J gene TRBJ2-5, with 7 bases lining up with TRBD1. This CDR3 region has 16 residues. The V segment lost 1 base and the J segment 7 bases; nucleotides outside the gene matches: 12. The germline gives CDR1 LGHDT, CDR2 YNNKEL (reference sequence). CDR3 sequence (DNA): TGTGCCAGCAGCCAAGGGACAGGCCTACTAGGGGGGACCCAGTACTTC. It encodes CASSQGTGLLGGTQYF.

This clone was observed a few times. The rearrangement joins TRBV29-1 to TRBJ2-5; 10 bases align to TRBD2. The CDR3 contains 18 residues. CDR1 and CDR2 from the germline V gene are SQVTM and ANQGSEA. J gave up 2 bases and V 6 bases, and 18 bases lay outside the gene matches. The CDR3 here is CSVFNSGGPPELQETQYF. The CDR3 DNA reads TGCAGCGTATTTAATAGCGGGGGGCCTCCGGAGTTACAAGAGACCCAGTACTTC.

DNA of the CDR3: TGTGCCAGCAGCTTAGGGGACAGGGGGTACGAGCAGTACTTC. Its translation is CASSLGDRGYEQYF. This chain connects TRBV5-4 to TRBJ2-7; 11 positions match TRBD1. Germline lookup yields CDR1 SGHNT and CDR2 YYREEE (reference sequence). Losses at the gene ends were 2 bases for V and 4 bases for J; bases not matched to a gene: 2. The CDR3 covers 14 residues.

This clone showed up just once. The CDR3 bases are TGTGCCAGCAGCCCAAGGGGGTTCAGCACAGATACGCAGTATTTT. Protein: CASSPRGFSTDTQYF. V usage is TRBV7-3 and J usage is TRBJ2-3; a weak D match, TRBD1 (6 bases). The CDR3 contains 15 residues. The germline CDR1 and CDR2 sequences are SGHTA and FQGTGA. V shed 5 bases and J shed 0 bases, with 12 bases lying between them. The whole variable domain, remainder taken from reference TRBV7-3 and TRBJ2-3, is GAGVSQTPSNKVTEKGKYVELRCDPISGHTALYWYRQSLGQGPEFLIYFQGTGAADDSGLPNDRFFAVRPEGSVSTLKIQRTERGDSAVYLCASSPRGFSTDTQYFGPGTRLTVL.

The V gene is TRBV27, the J gene TRBJ2-1, with 7 positions matching TRBD2. This CDR3 is 16 amino acids long. The germline CDR1 and CDR2 sequences are MNHEY and SMNVEV (reference sequence). Trimming removed 6 bases from V and 6 bases from J; junction bases left unmatched: 14. CDR3 bases: TGTGCCAGCAGACTTTATTGGGGGGGGGACCGCAATGAGCAGTTCTTC. It encodes CASRLYWGGDRNEQFF.

The V gene is TRBV11-2, the J gene TRBJ1-6; D may be TRBD1 (5 bases). Trimming removed 5 bases at V and 7 bases at J, with 15 bases between. CDR3 size: 15 residues. The germline gives CDR1 SGHAT, CDR2 FQNNGV. In DNA, the CDR3 is TGTGCCAGCAGCCCTTTCCCTCAGGGAAATTCACCCCTCCACTTT. The encoded protein is CASSPFPQGNSPLHF.

The rearrangement joins TRBV5-1 to TRBJ2-2; 9 positions agree with TRBD1. Trimming removed 4 bases from V and 2 bases from J; junction bases left unmatched: 6. Germline CDR1 and CDR2: SGHRS and YFSETQ. This CDR3 has 16 residues. The CDR3 DNA reads as TGCGCCAGCAGCCCTTCACAGGGGGCTAACACCGGGGAGCTGTTTTTT. This codes for CASSPSQGANTGELFF. Variable domain in full (rest from reference TRBV5-1 and TRBJ2-2): KAGVTQTPRYLIKTRGQQVTLSCSPISGHRSVSWYQQTPGQGLQFLFEYFSETQRNKGNFPGRFSGRQFSNSRSEMNVSTLELGDSALYLCASSPSQGANTGELFFGEGSRLTVL.

The chain employs TRBV2 and TRBJ1-6; 7 bases are a match to TRBD1. Germline V gene sequence: CDR1 SNHLY, CDR2 FYNNEI. CDR3 length: 14 amino acids. Trimming removed 3 bases from V and 6 bases from J; junction bases left unmatched: 2. The CDR3 here is CASSEGTANSPLHF. The CDR3 DNA reads as TGTGCCAGCAGTGAGGGGACAGCTAATTCACCCCTCCACTTT.

This clone was seen more than once but under ten times. The CDR3 DNA is TGTGCCAGCAGCTCCCCCAGGGGGCTAGGTACTGAAGCTTTCTTT. This codes for CASSSPRGLGTEAFF. The chain links TRBV21-1 to TRBJ1-1; the D call of TRBD1 is as the table states it, not checked on the DNA. TRBV21-1 is a known pseudogene. This CDR3 comprises 15 residues.

This chain joins TRBV11-1 and TRBJ2-7, with D perhaps matching TRBD1 (5 bases). Between the trimmed V and J ends, which lost 5 bases and 2 bases, there was a span of 13 bases. CDR3 size: 14 residues. Germline CDR1 and CDR2: SGHAT and FQDESV (reference sequence). DNA of the CDR3: TGTGCCAGCAGCGATGCGACAGTAGCCTACGAGCAGTACTTC. Translating it yields CASSDATVAYEQYF. The variable domain in full, with the rest retrieved from reference TRBV11-1 and TRBJ2-7, is EAEVAQSPRYKITEKSQAVAFWCDPISGHATLYWYRQILGQGPELLVQFQDESVVDDSQLPKDRFSAERLKGVDSTLKIQPAELGDSAMYLCASSDATVAYEQYFGPGTRLTVT.

The rearrangement joins TRBV28 to TRBJ1-3; D is uncertain. Trimming took off 5 bases at V and 0 bases at J, with 8 bases between the two ends. Germline CDR1 MDHEN, CDR2 SYDVKM. The CDR3 is made up of 14 amino acids. CDR3 sequence reads: CASSPRSSGNTIYF. In DNA, the CDR3 is TGTGCCAGCAGTCCTCGGAGCTCTGGAAACACCATATATTTT.

The chain uses TRBV20-1 and TRBJ1-1; perhaps TRBD1 as D (5 bases). The CDR3 is made up of 11 amino acids. Deletions cut 6 bases from V and 7 bases from J, with 12 bases between. CDR1 is DFQATT, CDR2 SNEGSKA, per germline (reference sequence). The DNA for the CDR3 is TGCAGTGCGGGGCGGGGAGATGAAGCTTTCTTT. Amino acid sequence: CSAGRGDEAFF.

This clone came up a few times. The V call is TRBV30, the J call TRBJ1-4; 7 bases are a match to TRBD1. The germline V gene encodes CDR1 GTSNPN and CDR2 SVGIG (reference sequence). The CDR3 totals 14 residues. V was pared by 2 bases and J by 8 bases, with 8 bases of the junction left unmatched. As DNA, the CDR3 is TGTGCCTGGAGTCTCAAGGGGGCCGAAGAAAAACTGTTTTTT. Protein product: CAWSLKGAEEKLFF. The whole variable domain, remainder taken from reference TRBV30 and TRBJ1-4, is SQTIHQWPATLVQPVGSPLSLECTVEGTSNPNLYWYRQAAGRGLQLLFYSVGIGQISSEVPQNLSASRPQDRQFILSSKKLLLSDSGFYLCAWSLKGAEEKLFFGSGTQLSVL.

The chain is built from TRBV7-2 and TRBJ1-1, with D tentatively TRBD1 (6 bases). Germline V CDR1 and CDR2: SGHTA, FQGNSA. V lost 0 bases to trimming and J lost 2 bases, with 10 bases between them. The CDR3 runs to 15 residues. The DNA for the CDR3 is TGTGCCAGCAGCTTAGCCGGCAGGGGAAACACTGAAGCTTTCTTT. Translating gives CASSLAGRGNTEAFF.

The chain couples TRBV12-3 or TRBV12-4 to TRBJ2-7; maybe TRBD1 (6 bases). Trimming took off 4 bases at V and 9 bases at J, with 10 bases between the two ends. This CDR3 spans 11 amino acids. The CDR3 here is CASSSGQRQYF. The CDR3 nucleotides read TGTGCCAGCAGTTCTGGACAGCGGCAGTACTTC.

The gene calls are TRBV20-1 and TRBJ2-3, with 16 positions matching TRBD2. The CDR3 is made up of 19 amino acids. CDR1 DFQATT and CDR2 SNEGSKA come from the germline V gene (reference sequence). V lost 4 bases to trimming and J lost 6 bases; unmatched junction nucleotides: 16. The CDR3 DNA follows: TGCAGTGCTACTGATCCGGGACTAGCGGGGGGGCCCGGGACCGATACGCAGTATTTT. Residues: CSATDPGLAGGPGTDTQYF.

The chain recombines TRBV21-1 with TRBJ2-3; TRBD2 is taken as the D call from the table, unchecked against the DNA. TRBV21-1 is tagged as a pseudogene. The CDR3 totals 16 residues. CDR3 sequence: CASSNSGRDSRDTQYF. In nucleotides, the CDR3 is TGTGCCAGCAGCAACTCGGGCAGGGACTCCCGAGATACGCAGTATTTT.

J is TRBJ1-5 and V is TRBV12-3 or TRBV12-4; D gene unclear. This CDR3 spans 13 amino acids. The V end was cut by 5 bases, the J end by 3 bases, with 8 bases between. In nucleotides, the CDR3 is TGTGCCAGCAGTATGTCCTACAATCAGCCCCAGCATTTT. As protein: CASSMSYNQPQHF.

The J gene is TRBJ2-1, the V gene TRBV7-3; 7 bases are shared with TRBD1. The CDR3 runs 17 residues. From germline, CDR1 is SGHTA and CDR2 FQGTGA. V shed 5 bases, J shed 3 bases, and the junction held 13 bases outside the gene matches. CDR3 in DNA: TGTGCCAGCAGCCCGACAGGGTATCTAGGCATCTACAATGAGCAGTTCTTC. Protein sequence: CASSPTGYLGIYNEQFF. Full variable domain (missing parts from reference TRBV7-3 and TRBJ2-1): GAGVSQTPSNKVTEKGKYVELRCDPISGHTALYWYRQSLGQGPEFLIYFQGTGAADDSGLPNDRFFAVRPEGSVSTLKIQRTERGDSAVYLCASSPTGYLGIYNEQFFGPGTRLTVL.

The gene calls are TRBV28 and TRBJ2-4; 7 bases fit TRBD2. The CDR3 spans 13 residues. V gave up 5 bases and J gave up 6 bases; unmatched junction bases: 4. Germline lookup yields CDR1 MDHEN and CDR2 SYDVKM. The CDR3 loop is CASSAPGGNIQYF. CDR3 sequence (DNA): TGTGCCAGCAGTGCCCCGGGGGGAAACATTCAGTACTTC.

The chain recombines TRBV7-2 with TRBJ1-6; the D gene is possibly TRBD1 (5 bases). The CDR3 sequence is 16 residues long. Germline CDR1 and CDR2: SGHTA and FQGNSA. V shed 2 bases and J shed 6 bases, with 14 bases lying between them. CDR3 sequence: CASSLRRGVPNSPLHF. CDR3 DNA sequence: TGTGCCAGCAGCTTAAGGAGGGGCGTCCCTAATTCACCCCTCCACTTT.

The chain carries TRBV27 and TRBJ2-7; perhaps TRBD2 as D (6 bases). The ends were cut back, 5 bases at V and 7 bases at J, with 9 bases in the middle. Germline assignment: CDR1 MNHEY and CDR2 SMNVEV (reference sequence). The CDR3 is 11 amino acids. Written as DNA, the CDR3 is TGTGCCAGCAGTAGACTAGGGGAGCAGTACTTC. Translated: CASSRLGEQYF.

The V and J genes are TRBV19 and TRBJ1-5; possible D gene TRBD1, 6 bases. Per germline, CDR1 LNHDA and CDR2 SQIVND (reference sequence). The CDR3 extends over 16 amino acids. The ends were cut back, 6 bases at V and 7 bases at J, with 22 bases in the middle. CDR3 sequence reads: CASRRGAAVGGQPQHF. In nucleotides, the CDR3 is TGTGCCAGTAGACGGGGGGCGGCCGTGGGAGGGCAGCCCCAGCATTTT.

This chain joins TRBV3-1 (or the pseudogene TRBV3-2) and TRBJ2-5; D possibly corresponds to TRBD2 (5 bases). CDR3 length equals 15 residues. Germline-derived CDR1 and CDR2 are LGHDT and YNNKEL (reference sequence). V lost 1 base and J 5 bases, leaving 14 bases between the germline ends. CDR3 protein: CASSQVSGLVETQYF. In DNA, the CDR3 is TGTGCCAGCAGCCAAGTTTCGGGGTTGGTGGAGACCCAGTACTTC.

The genes are TRBV6-5 and TRBJ2-2; 8 bases line up with TRBD1. J gave up 5 bases and V 7 bases, and 9 bases lay outside the gene matches. Germline CDR1 and CDR2: MNHEY and SVGAGI. The CDR3 covers 15 residues. CDR3: CASTWTGTRTGELFF. The CDR3, as DNA: TGTGCCAGCACCTGGACAGGGACGAGGACCGGGGAGCTGTTTTTT.

The chain recombines TRBV5-4 with TRBJ2-3, with 12 bases lining up with TRBD1. Germline V gives CDR1 SGHNT, CDR2 YYREEE (reference sequence). V dropped 4 bases and J dropped 5; count of bases not matched to a gene: 8. This CDR3 is built from 16 residues. CDR3 sequence reads: CASSTKGQGARDTQYF. The CDR3 coding sequence is TGTGCCAGCAGCACGAAGGGACAGGGGGCGCGAGATACGCAGTATTTT.

The V gene is TRBV2, the J gene TRBJ1-3, with 7 bases that match TRBD1. The CDR3 sequence is 15 residues long. V lost 2 bases and J lost 4; bases outside the gene matches: 5. Germline V gives CDR1 SNHLY, CDR2 FYNNEI. The CDR3: CASSETGTVGNTIYF. The CDR3 DNA is TGTGCCAGCAGTGAAACCGGGACAGTAGGAAACACCATATATTTT.

As DNA, the CDR3 is TGTGCCAGCTCACCTGTAGCGGGGGGGTCTGAGCAGTTCTTC. It specifies CASSPVAGGSEQFF. The chain employs TRBV18 and TRBJ2-1, with 11 bases matching TRBD2. The CDR3 is 14 residues long. CDR1 is KGHSH, CDR2 LQKENI, per germline. V trimming: 3 bases; J trimming: 9 bases; junction bases outside the gene matches: 4.

The chain's CDR3 is CASSSLLGYTF. The CDR3 bases are TGTGCCAGCAGCTCCCTTCTTGGCTACACCTTC. This chain links TRBV6-5 with TRBJ1-2; D not resolved. V was cut by 6 bases and J by 7 bases, with 9 bases left in between. This CDR3 is 11 amino acids long. Germline CDR1 reads MNHEY; CDR2 reads SVGAGI.

This rearrangement joins TRBV28 to TRBJ2-6; TRBD2 might be the D (5 bases). Deletions cut 6 bases from V and 2 bases from J, with 11 bases between. The CDR3 contains 15 residues. Germline CDR1 reads MDHEN; CDR2 reads SYDVKM. The CDR3 bases are TGTGCCAGCAGGGGTATGAGGGCTGGGGCCAACGTCCTGACTTTC. It specifies CASRGMRAGANVLTF.